This is a list of T cell receptor beta chains from one sample in a study of shared clonotypes between healthy human individuals. Measured with immunoSEQ multiplex PCR; TCRdb has only the in-frame clones, and not every one. This sample has under 600,000 clones, with about 80% found just once. Material: PBMCs. The receptors were sampled from a woman aged 40 to 50 in good health. Some clones in this sample may be carry-over from other donors' samples. CDR3s leave out the opening cysteine and the closing phenylalanine or tryptophan.

cdr3_aa: AGNRGGGNEQF
j_call: TRBJ2-1
v_call: TRBV2

cdr3_aa: ASSLDRWGRYEQY
j_call: TRBJ2-7
v_call: TRBV7-8

cdr3_aa: ASSRQGYEQY
j_call: TRBJ2-7
v_call: TRBV19

cdr3_aa: ASGAGETGELF
j_call: TRBJ2-2
v_call: TRBV5-1

cdr3_aa: ASSLGGTGPRNYNEQF
j_call: TRBJ2-1
v_call: TRBV5-1

cdr3_aa: ATPPGRVGYGYT
j_call: TRBJ1-2
v_call: TRBV27

cdr3_aa: ASSRILGMNTEAF
j_call: TRBJ1-1
v_call: TRBV23-1

cdr3_aa: ASGPPSGDYGYT
j_call: TRBJ1-2
v_call: TRBV5-1

cdr3_aa: ASSPRGGYNSPLH
j_call: TRBJ1-6
v_call: TRBV18

cdr3_aa: ASSPRTILAGGVSYEQY
j_call: TRBJ2-7
v_call: TRBV18

cdr3_aa: ASSKTGFNEQF
j_call: TRBJ2-1
v_call: TRBV5-6

cdr3_aa: AWREMRLGVSNEQF
j_call: TRBJ2-1
v_call: TRBV30

cdr3_aa: ASSHIGRRGGDTGELF
j_call: TRBJ2-2
v_call: TRBV4-2

cdr3_aa: ASSPRGQGFRDTEAF
j_call: TRBJ1-1
v_call: TRBV9

cdr3_aa: ASSALQETQY
j_call: TRBJ2-5
v_call: TRBV2

cdr3_aa: ASSLLGPYEQY
j_call: TRBJ2-7
v_call: TRBV28

cdr3_aa: ASSLTSGTGGLFYEQY
j_call: TRBJ2-7
v_call: TRBV27